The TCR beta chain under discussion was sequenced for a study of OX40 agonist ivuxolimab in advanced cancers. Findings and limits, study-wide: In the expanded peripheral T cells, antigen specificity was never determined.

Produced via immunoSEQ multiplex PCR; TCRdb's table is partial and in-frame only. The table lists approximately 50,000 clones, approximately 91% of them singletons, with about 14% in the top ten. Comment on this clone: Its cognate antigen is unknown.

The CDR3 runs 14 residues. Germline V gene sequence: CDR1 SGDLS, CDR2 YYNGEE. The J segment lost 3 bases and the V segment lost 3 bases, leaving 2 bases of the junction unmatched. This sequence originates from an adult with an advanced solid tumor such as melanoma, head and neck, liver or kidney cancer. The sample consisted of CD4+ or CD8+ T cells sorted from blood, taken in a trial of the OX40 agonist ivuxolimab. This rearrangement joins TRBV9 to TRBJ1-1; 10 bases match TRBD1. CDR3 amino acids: CASSGDRGDTEAFF. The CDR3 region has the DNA TGTGCCAGCAGCGGGGACAGGGGCGACACTGAAGCTTTCTTT.